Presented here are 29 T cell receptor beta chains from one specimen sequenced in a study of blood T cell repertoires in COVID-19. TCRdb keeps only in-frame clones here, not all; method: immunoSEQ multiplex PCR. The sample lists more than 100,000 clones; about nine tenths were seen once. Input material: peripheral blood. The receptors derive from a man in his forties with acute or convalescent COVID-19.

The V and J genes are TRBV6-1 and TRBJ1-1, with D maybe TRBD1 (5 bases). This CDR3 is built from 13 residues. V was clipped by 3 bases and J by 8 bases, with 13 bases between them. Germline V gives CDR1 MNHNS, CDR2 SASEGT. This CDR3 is CASSDGGGWEAFF. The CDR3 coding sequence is TGTGCCAGCAGTGACGGCGGGGGTTGGGAAGCTTTCTTT.

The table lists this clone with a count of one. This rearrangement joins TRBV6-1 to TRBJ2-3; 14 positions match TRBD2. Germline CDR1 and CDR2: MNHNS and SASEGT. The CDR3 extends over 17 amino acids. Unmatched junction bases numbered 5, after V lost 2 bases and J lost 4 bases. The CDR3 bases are TGTGCCAGCAGTGAACCTGGACTAGCGGGGGGTTCAGATACGCAGTATTTT. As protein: CASSEPGLAGGSDTQYF.

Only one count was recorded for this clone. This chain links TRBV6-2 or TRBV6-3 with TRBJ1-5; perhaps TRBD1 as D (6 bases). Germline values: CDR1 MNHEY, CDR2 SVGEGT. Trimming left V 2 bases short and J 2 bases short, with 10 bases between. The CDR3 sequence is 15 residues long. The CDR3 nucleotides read TGTGCCAGCAGTTACACAGGGTATGGCAATCAGCCCCAGCATTTT. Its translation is CASSYTGYGNQPQHF.

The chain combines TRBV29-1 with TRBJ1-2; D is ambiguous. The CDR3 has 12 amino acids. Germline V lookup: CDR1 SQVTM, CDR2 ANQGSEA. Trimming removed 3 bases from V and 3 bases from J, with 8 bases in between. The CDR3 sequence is CSVDQEDYGYTF. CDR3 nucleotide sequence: TGCAGCGTTGACCAGGAAGACTATGGCTACACCTTC.

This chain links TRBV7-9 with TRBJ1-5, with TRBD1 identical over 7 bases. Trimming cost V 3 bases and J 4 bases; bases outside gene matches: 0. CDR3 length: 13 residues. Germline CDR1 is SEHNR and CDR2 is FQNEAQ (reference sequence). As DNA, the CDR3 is TGTGCCAGCAGCTTGACAGGGAATCAGCCCCAGCATTTT. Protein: CASSLTGNQPQHF.

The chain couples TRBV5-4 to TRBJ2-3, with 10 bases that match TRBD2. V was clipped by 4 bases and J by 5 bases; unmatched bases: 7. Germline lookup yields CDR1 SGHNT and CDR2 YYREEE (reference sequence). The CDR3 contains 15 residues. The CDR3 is CASSQREGRKDTQYF. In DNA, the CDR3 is TGTGCCAGCAGCCAGCGGGAGGGCCGCAAAGATACGCAGTATTTT.

CDR3 loop: CASSLDLGGWNTGELFF. As DNA, the CDR3 is TGTGCCAGCAGCTTGGATTTGGGGGGATGGAACACCGGGGAGCTGTTTTTT. This chain uses TRBV5-6 with TRBJ2-2; tentatively, D is TRBD2 (6 bases). V lost 0 bases and J lost 1, with 13 bases in between. CDR1 is SGHDT, CDR2 YYEEEE, per germline. The CDR3 totals 17 residues.

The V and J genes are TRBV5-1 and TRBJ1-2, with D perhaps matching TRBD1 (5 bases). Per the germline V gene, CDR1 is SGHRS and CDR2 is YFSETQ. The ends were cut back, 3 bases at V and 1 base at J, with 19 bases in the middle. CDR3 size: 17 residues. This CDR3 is CASSYYRQSYLNYGYTF. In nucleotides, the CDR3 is TGCGCCAGCAGCTACTATAGACAGAGCTACCTTAACTATGGCTACACCTTC.

CDR3 DNA: TGTGCCATACCCCCGGGACAGGGTTCGAACACCGGGGAGCTGTTTTTT. Protein: CAIPPGQGSNTGELFF. V is TRBV7-9 and J is TRBJ2-2; 9 positions match TRBD1. Germline V lookup: CDR1 SEHNR, CDR2 FQNEAQ (reference sequence). V lost 10 bases, J lost 0 bases, and 9 bases stayed unmatched. The CDR3 runs 16 residues.

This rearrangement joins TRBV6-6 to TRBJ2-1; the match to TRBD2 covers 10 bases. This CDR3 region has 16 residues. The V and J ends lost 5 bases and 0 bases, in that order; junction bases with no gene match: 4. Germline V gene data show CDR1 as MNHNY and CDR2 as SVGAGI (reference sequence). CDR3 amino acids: CASSGTSETSYNEQFF. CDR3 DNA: TGTGCCAGCAGTGGGACTAGCGAAACCTCCTACAATGAGCAGTTCTTC.

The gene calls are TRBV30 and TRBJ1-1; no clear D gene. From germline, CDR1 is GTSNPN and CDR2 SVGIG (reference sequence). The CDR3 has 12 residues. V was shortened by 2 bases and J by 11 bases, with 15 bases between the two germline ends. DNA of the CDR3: TGTGCCTGGAGTCCGGAGAACCTTAGGGCTTTCTTT. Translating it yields CAWSPENLRAFF.

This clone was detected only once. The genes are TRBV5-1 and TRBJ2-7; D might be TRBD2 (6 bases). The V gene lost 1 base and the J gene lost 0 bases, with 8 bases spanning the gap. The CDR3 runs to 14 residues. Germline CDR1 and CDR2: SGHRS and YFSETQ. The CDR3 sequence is CASSLSGGSYEQYF. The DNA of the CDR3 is TGCGCCAGCAGCTTGTCCGGGGGCTCCTACGAGCAGTACTTC.

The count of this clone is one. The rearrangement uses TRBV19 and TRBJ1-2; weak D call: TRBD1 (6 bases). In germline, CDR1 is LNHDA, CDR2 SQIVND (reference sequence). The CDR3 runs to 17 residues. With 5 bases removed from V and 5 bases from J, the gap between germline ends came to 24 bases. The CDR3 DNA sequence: TGTGCCAGTAGTTTTTCTTCTTTGGACAGTAGGAAGTATGGCTACACCTTC. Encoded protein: CASSFSSLDSRKYGYTF.

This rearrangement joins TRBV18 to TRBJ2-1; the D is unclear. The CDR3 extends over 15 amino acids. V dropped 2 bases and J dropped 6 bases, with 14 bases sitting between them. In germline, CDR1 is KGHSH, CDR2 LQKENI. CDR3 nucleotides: TGTGCCAGCTCACCAATGGCTGCCGTATCCAATGAGCAGTTCTTC. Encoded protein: CASSPMAAVSNEQFF.

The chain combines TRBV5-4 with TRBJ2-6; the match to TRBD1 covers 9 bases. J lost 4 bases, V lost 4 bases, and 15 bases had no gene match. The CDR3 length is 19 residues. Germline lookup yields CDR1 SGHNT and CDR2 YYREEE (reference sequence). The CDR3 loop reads CASSTSRVQGATGANVLTF. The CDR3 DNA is TGTGCCAGCAGCACCTCAAGAGTACAGGGGGCGACCGGGGCCAACGTCCTGACTTTC.

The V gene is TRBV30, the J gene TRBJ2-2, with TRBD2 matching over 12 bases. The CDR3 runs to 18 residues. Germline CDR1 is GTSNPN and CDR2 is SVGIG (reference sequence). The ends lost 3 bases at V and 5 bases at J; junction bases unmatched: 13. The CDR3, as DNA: TGTGCCTGGAGCAGGGGGCTAGCGGGAGGGTATGGGACCGGGGAGCTGTTTTTT. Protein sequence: CAWSRGLAGGYGTGELFF.

The DNA for the CDR3 is TGTGCCAGCAGTTTACGAGGAGGGACTGGAAACACCATATATTTT. Its protein product is CASSLRGGTGNTIYF. The V call is TRBV27, the J call TRBJ1-3; D is undetermined. The CDR3 sequence is 15 residues long. CDR1 MNHEY and CDR2 SMNVEV come from the germline V gene (reference sequence). Trimming took 2 bases from V and 2 from J, leaving 10 bases between them.

The CDR3 sequence is CASSPQGAQPQHF. The CDR3 DNA follows: TGTGCCAGCAGTCCCCAGGGGGCCCAGCCCCAGCATTTT. The V and J genes are TRBV27 and TRBJ1-5; 8 bases align to TRBD1. With V trimmed by 5 bases and J by 7 bases, 4 bases remained unmatched. The CDR3 has 13 amino acids. Germline loops: CDR1 MNHEY, CDR2 SMNVEV (reference sequence).

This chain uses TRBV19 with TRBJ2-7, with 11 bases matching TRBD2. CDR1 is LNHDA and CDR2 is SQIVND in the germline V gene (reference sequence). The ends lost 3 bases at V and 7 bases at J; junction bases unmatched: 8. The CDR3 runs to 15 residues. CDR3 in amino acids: CASSMVAGGLQEQYF. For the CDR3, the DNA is TGTGCCAGTAGTATGGTAGCGGGAGGGTTGCAGGAGCAGTACTTC.

CDR3 DNA: TGTGCCAGCAGCCAAGTGGCTTATAGCACAGATACGCAGTATTTT. This sequence encodes CASSQVAYSTDTQYF. The chain uses TRBV3-1 (or the pseudogene TRBV3-2) and TRBJ2-3; D is ambiguous. The V end lost 1 base, the J end lost 0 bases, and 8 bases lay between the germline ends. Germline assignment: CDR1 LGHDT and CDR2 YNNKEL (reference sequence). The length of the CDR3 is 15 residues.

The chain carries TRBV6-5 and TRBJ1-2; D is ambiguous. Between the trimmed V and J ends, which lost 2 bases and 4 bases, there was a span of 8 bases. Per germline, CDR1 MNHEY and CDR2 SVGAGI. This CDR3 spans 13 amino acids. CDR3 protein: CASSYVRVYGYTF. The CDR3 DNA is TGTGCCAGCAGTTACGTCCGTGTCTATGGCTACACCTTC.

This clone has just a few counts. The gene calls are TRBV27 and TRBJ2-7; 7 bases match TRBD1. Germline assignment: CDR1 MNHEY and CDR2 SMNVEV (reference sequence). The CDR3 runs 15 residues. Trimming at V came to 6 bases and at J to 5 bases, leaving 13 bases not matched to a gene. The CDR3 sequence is CASSQSGQRADEQYF. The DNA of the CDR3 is TGTGCCAGCAGCCAGTCGGGACAGAGGGCTGACGAGCAGTACTTC.

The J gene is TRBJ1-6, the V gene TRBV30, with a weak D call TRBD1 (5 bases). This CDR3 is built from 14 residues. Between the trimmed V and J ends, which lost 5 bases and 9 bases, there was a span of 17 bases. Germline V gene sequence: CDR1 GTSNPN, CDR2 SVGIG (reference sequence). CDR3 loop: CAWSQGARGSPLHF. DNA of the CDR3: TGTGCCTGGTCCCAAGGGGCTAGGGGTTCACCCCTCCACTTT.

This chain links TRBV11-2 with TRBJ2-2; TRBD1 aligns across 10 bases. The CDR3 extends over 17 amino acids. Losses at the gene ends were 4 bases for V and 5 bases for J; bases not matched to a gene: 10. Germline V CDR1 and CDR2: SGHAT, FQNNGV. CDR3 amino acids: CASSSHGTGEGTGELFF. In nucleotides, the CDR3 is TGTGCCAGCAGCTCGCATGGGACAGGGGAAGGAACCGGGGAGCTGTTTTTT.

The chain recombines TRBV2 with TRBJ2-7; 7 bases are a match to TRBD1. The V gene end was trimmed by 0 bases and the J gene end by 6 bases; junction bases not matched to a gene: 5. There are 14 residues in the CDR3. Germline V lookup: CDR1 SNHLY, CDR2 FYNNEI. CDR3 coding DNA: TGTGCCAGCAGTGAAGCGGACAGGAGCTTCGAGCAGTACTTC. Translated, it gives CASSEADRSFEQYF.

CDR3 DNA sequence: TGTGCCAGCAGTTTTCTTCGCTATGGCTACACCTTC. Protein: CASSFLRYGYTF. The chain is built from TRBV5-8 and TRBJ1-2; D is unresolved. Trimming stripped 5 bases from V and 4 bases from J, with 9 bases between. Germline V lookup: CDR1 SGHTS, CDR2 YDEGEE. The CDR3 consists of 12 residues.

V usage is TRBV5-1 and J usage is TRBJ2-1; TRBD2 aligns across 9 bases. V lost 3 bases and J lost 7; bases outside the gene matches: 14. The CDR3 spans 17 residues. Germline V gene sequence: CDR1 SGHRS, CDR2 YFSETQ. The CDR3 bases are TGCGCCAGCAGCTCCCGGAAAAGCGGGAGGCTCTTGAATGAGCAGTTCTTC. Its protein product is CASSSRKSGRLLNEQFF.

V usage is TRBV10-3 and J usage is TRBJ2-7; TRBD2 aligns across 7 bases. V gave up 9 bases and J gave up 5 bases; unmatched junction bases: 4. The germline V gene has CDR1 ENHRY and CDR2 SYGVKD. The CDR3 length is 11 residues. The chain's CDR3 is CAITGGDEQYF. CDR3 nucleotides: TGTGCCATAACTGGGGGGGACGAGCAGTACTTC.

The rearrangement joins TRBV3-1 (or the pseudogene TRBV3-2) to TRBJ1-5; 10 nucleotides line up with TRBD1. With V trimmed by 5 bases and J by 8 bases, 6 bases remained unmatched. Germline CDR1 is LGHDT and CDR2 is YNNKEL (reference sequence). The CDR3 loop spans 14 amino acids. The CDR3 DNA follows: TGTGCCAGCAGCGACGGGACAGGGGATGAGCCCCAGCATTTT. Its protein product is CASSDGTGDEPQHF.